This T cell receptor (beta chain) was profiled in a study of cytomegalovirus exposure and HLA in healthy donors. The PCR employed 60 Vbeta primers together with 13 Jbeta primers. Only in-frame clones appear in the TCRdb table, and some are missing; sequencing was by immunoSEQ multiplex PCR. Counted here are 50,000 or so clones, roughly 76% occurring once; the ten biggest clones make up roughly 6.3%. CDR3 size: 19 residues. CDR1 is SGHRS, CDR2 YFSETQ, per germline. Trimming at V came to 4 bases and at J to 2 bases, leaving 14 bases not matched to a gene. The V call is TRBV5-1, the J call TRBJ2-1; 11 bases map to TRBD2. This TCR was recovered from a young man in good health and CMV-seronegative. Sample: PBMCs. CDR3 DNA sequence: TGCGCCAGCAGCCTCGAAACCGGGACTAGCGGAGGACCCTACAATGAGCAGTTCTTC. Translated: CASSLETGTSGGPYNEQFF.